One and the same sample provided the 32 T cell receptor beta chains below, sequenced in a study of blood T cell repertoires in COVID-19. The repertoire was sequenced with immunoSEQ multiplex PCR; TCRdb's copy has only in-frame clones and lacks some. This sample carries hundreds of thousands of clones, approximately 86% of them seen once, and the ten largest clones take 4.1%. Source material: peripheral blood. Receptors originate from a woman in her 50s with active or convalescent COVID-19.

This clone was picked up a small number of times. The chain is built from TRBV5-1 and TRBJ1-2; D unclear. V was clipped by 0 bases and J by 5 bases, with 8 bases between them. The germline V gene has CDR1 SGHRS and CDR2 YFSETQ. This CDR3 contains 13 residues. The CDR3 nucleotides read TGCGCCAGCAGCTTGGCGTCTTCTTATGGCTACACCTTC. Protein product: CASSLASSYGYTF.

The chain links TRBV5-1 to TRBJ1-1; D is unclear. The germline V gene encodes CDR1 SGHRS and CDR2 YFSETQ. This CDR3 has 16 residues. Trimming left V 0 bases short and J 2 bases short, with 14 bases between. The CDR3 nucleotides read TGCGCCAGCAGCTTGGTCTTAACGCCAGATAACACTGAAGCTTTCTTT. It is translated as CASSLVLTPDNTEAFF.

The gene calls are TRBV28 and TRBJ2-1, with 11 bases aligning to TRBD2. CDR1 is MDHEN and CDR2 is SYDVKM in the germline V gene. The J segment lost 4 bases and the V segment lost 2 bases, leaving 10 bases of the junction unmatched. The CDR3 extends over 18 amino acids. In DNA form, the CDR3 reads TGTGCCAGCAGTTTAGGGCGGTGGGGACTAGCGGATTACAATGAGCAGTTCTTC. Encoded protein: CASSLGRWGLADYNEQFF.

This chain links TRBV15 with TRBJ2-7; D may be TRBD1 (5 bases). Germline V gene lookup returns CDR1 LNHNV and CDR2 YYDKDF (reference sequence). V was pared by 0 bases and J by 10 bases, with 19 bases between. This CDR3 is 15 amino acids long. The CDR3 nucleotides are TGTGCCACCAGCAGAGATGAAAACAGGAACGAGCGACAGTACTTC. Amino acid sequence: CATSRDENRNERQYF.

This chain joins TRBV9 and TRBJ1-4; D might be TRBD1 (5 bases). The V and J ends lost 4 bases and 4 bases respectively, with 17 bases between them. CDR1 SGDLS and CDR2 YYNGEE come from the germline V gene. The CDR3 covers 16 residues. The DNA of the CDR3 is TGTGCCAGCAGCCTCGACCCGGGGGTGTTTAATGAAAAACTGTTTTTT. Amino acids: CASSLDPGVFNEKLFF.

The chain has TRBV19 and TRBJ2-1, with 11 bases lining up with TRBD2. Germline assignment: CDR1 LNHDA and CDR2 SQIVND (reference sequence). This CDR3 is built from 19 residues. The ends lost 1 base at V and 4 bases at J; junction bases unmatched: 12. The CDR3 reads CASSIGEASGRSRYNEQFF. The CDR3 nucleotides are TGTGCCAGTAGTATAGGGGAGGCTAGCGGGAGGTCACGTTACAATGAGCAGTTCTTC. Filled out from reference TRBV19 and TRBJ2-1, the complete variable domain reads DGGITQSPKYLFRKEGQNVTLSCEQNLNHDAMYWYRQDPGQGLRLIYYSQIVNDFQKGDIAEGYSVSREKKESFPLTVTSAQKNPTAFYLCASSIGEASGRSRYNEQFFGPGTRLTVL.

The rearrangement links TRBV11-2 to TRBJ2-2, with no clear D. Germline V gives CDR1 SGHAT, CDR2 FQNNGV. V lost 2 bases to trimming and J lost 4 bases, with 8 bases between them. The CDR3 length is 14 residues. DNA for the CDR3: TGTGCCAGCAGCTTATCTAGGAGCACCGGGGAGCTGTTTTTT. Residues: CASSLSRSTGELFF.

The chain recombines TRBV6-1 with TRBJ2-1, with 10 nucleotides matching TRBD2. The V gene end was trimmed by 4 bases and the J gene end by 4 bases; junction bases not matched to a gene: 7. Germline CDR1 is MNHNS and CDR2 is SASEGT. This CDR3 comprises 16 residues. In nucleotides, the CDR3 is TGTGCCAGCAGTGGGACTAGCGGACCGTTTTACAATGAGCAGTTCTTC. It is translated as CASSGTSGPFYNEQFF.

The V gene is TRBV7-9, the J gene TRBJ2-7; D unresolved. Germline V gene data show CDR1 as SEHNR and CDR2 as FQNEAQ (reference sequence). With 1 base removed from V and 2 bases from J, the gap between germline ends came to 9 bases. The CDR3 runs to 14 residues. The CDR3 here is CASSLDGTTYEQYF. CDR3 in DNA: TGTGCCAGCAGCTTAGATGGCACGACCTACGAGCAGTACTTC.

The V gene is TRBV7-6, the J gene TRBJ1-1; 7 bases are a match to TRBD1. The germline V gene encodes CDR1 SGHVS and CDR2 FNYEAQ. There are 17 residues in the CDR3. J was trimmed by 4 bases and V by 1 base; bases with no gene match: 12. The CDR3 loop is CASSLGDRVCICTEAFF. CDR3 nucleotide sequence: TGTGCCAGCAGCTTAGGTGACAGGGTATGTATCTGCACTGAAGCTTTCTTT.

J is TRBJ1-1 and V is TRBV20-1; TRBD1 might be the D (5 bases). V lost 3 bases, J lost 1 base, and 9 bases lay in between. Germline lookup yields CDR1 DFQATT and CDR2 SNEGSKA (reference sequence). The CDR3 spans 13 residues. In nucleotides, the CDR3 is TGCAGTGCTAGTCAAACAGGGAACACTGAAGCTTTCTTT. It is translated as CSASQTGNTEAFF.

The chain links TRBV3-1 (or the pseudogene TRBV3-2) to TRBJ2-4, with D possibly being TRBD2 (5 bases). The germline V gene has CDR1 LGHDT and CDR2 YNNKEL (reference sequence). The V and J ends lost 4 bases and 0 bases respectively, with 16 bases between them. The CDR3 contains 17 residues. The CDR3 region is CASSPRRSGLAKNIQYF. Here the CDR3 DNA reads TGTGCCAGCAGCCCCCGGAGGAGCGGTCTAGCCAAAAACATTCAGTACTTC.

DNA of the CDR3: TGTGCCAGCAGTGACGGGACAGTCCTTCAGCCCCAGCATTTT. As protein: CASSDGTVLQPQHF. The J gene is TRBJ1-5, the V gene TRBV2; TRBD1 agrees at 7 bases. CDR1 is SNHLY and CDR2 is FYNNEI in the germline V gene. Losses at the gene ends were 3 bases for V and 6 bases for J; bases not matched to a gene: 5. This CDR3 spans 14 amino acids.

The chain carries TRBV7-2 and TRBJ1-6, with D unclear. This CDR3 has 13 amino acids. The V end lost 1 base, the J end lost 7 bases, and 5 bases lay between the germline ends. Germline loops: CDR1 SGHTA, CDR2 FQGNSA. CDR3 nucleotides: TGTGCCAGCAGCTTAGAGCGGAATTCACCCCTCCACTTT. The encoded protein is CASSLERNSPLHF.

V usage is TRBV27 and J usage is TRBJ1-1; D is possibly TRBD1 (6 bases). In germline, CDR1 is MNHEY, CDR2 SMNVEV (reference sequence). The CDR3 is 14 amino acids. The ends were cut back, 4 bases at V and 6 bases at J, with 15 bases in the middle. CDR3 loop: CASSSGEKGAEAFF. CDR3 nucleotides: TGTGCCAGCAGTTCAGGGGAAAAGGGGGCTGAAGCTTTCTTT.

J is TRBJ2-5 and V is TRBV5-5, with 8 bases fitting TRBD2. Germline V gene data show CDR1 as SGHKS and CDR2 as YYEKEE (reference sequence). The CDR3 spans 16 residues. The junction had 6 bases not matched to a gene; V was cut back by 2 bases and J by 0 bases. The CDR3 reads CASSLRAGEYQETQYF. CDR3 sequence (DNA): TGTGCCAGCAGCTTAAGAGCGGGGGAGTACCAAGAGACCCAGTACTTC.

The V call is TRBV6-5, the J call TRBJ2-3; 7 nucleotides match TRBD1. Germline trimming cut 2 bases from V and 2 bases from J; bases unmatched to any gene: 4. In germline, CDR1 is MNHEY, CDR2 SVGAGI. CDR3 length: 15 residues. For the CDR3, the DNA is TGTGCCAGCAGTTACAGGGACAGTCCCACAGATACGCAGTATTTT. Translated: CASSYRDSPTDTQYF.

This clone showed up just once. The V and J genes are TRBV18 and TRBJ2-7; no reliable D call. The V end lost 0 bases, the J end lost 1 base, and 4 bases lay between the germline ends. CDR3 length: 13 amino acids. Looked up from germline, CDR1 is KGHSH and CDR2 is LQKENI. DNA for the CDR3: TGTGCCAGCTCACCACCGCAGTCCTACGAGCAGTACTTC. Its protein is CASSPPQSYEQYF.

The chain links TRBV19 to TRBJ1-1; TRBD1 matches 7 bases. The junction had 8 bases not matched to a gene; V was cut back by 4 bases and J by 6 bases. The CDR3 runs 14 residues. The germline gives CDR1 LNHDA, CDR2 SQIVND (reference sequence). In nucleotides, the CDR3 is TGTGCCAGTAGTAGAGGGGGCGCGTTGCCTGAAGCTTTCTTT. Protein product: CASSRGGALPEAFF.

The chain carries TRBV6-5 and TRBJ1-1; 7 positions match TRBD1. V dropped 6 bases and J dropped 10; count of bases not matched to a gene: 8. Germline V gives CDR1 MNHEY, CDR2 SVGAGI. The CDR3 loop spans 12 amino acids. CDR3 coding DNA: TGTGCCAGCAGCCTACAGACAGGGAGAGCTTTCTTT. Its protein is CASSLQTGRAFF.

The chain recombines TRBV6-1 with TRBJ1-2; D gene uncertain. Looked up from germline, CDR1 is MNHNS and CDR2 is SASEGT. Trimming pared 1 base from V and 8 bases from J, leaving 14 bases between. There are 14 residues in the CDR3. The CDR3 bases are TGTGCCAGCAGTGAAGACCGACTCGTCGGCGGCTACACCTTC. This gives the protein CASSEDRLVGGYTF.

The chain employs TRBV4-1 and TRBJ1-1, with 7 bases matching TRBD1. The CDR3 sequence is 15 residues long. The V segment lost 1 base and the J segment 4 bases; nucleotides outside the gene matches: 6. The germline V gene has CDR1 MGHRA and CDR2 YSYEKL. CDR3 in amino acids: CASSQVDRALTEAFF. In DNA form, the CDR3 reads TGCGCCAGCAGCCAAGTTGACAGGGCACTCACTGAAGCTTTCTTT.

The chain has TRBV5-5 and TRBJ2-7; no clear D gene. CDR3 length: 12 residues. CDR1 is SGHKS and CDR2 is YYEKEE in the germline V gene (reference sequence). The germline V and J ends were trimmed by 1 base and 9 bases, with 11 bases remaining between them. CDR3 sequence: CASSLFTEAQYF. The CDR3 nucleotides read TGTGCCAGCAGCTTGTTTACCGAGGCGCAGTACTTC. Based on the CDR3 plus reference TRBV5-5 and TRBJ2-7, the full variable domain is DAGVTQSPTHLIKTRGQQVTLRCSPISGHKSVSWYQQVLGQGPQFIFQYYEKEERGRGNFPDRFSARQFPNYSSELNVNALLLGDSALYLCASSLFTEAQYFGPGTRLTVT.

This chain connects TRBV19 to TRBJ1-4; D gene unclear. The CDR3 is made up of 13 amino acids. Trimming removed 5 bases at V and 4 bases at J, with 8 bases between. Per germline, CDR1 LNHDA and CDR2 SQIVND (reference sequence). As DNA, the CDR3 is TGTGCCAGTAGTTCGTCCGTTAATGAAAAACTGTTTTTT. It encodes CASSSSVNEKLFF.

Here the CDR3 DNA reads TGTGCCAGCAGCCCCACGGTATCTGGAAACACCATATATTTT. Translation: CASSPTVSGNTIYF. The gene calls are TRBV3-1 (or the pseudogene TRBV3-2) and TRBJ1-3; D is unresolved. Germline lookup yields CDR1 LGHDT and CDR2 YNNKEL (reference sequence). This CDR3 is 14 amino acids long. Between the trimmed V and J ends, which lost 4 bases and 1 base, there was a span of 8 bases.

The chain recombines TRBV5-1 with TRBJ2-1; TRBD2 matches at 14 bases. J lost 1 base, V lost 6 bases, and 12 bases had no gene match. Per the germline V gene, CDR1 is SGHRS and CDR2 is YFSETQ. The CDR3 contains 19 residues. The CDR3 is CASTQGRLAGGYSYNEQFF. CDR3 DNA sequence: TGCGCCAGCACCCAGGGGAGACTAGCGGGAGGGTATTCCTACAATGAGCAGTTCTTC.

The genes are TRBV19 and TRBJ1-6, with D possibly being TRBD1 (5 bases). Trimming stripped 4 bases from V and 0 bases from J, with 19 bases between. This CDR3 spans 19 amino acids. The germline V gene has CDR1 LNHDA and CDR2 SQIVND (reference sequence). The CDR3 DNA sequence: TGTGCCAGTAGTACGCGACCCAGGGCCCGAAGCTCCTATAATTCACCCCTCCACTTT. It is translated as CASSTRPRARSSYNSPLHF.

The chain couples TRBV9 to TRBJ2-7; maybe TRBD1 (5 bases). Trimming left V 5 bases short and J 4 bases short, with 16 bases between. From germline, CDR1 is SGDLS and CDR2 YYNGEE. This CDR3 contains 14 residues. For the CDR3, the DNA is TGTGCCAGCAGTAGGGGTTCCCCCTCTTACGAGCAGTACTTC. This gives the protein CASSRGSPSYEQYF.

CDR3 loop: CASSTAGQGFGYTF. The CDR3 DNA reads as TGTGCCAGTAGTACCGCGGGACAGGGATTCGGCTACACCTTC. The chain uses TRBV19 and TRBJ1-2, with TRBD1 matching over 9 bases. Per germline, CDR1 LNHDA and CDR2 SQIVND (reference sequence). The J segment lost 8 bases and the V segment lost 4 bases, leaving 8 bases of the junction unmatched. The CDR3 totals 14 residues.

The CDR3 loop is CASSLVHGGGAYNEQFF. The CDR3 DNA reads TGTGCCAGCAGCTTAGTTCACGGGGGAGGGGCCTACAATGAGCAGTTCTTC. The rearrangement joins TRBV7-8 to TRBJ2-1, with TRBD2 matching over 7 bases. This CDR3 contains 17 residues. With V trimmed by 1 base and J by 2 bases, 8 bases remained unmatched. Germline-derived CDR1 and CDR2 are SGHVS and FQNEAQ.

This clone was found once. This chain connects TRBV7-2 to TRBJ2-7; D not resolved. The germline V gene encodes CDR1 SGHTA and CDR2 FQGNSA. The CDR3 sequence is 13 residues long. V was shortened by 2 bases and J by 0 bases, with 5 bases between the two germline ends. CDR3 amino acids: CASSLQDSYEQYF. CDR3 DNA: TGTGCCAGCAGCTTACAGGACTCCTACGAGCAGTACTTC.

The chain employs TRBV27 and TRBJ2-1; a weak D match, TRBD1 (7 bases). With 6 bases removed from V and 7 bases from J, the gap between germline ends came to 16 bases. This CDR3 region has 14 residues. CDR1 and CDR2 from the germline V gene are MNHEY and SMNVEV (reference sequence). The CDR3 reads CASSPGGYWNEQFF. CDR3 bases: TGTGCCAGCAGCCCAGGGGGGTATTGGAATGAGCAGTTCTTC.